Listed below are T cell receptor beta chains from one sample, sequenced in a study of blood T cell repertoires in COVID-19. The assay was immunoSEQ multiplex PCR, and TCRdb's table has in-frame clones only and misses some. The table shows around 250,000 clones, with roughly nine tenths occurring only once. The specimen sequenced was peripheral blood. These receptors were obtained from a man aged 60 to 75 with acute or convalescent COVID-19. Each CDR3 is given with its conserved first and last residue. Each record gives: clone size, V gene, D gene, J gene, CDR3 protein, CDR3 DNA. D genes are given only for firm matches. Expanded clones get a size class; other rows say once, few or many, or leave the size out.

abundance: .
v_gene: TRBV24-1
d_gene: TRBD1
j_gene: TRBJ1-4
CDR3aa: CATSESGQGRVKLFF
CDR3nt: TGTGCCACCAGTGAGAGCGGACAGGGGAGGGTAAAACTGTTTTTT

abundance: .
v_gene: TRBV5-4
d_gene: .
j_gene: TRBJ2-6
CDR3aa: CASSLDRVLGANVLTF
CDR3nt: TGTGCCAGCAGCTTGGACAGGGTTCTCGGGGCCAACGTCCTGACTTTC

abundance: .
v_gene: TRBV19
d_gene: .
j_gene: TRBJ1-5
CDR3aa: CASRTTSRSNQPQHF
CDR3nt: TGTGCCAGTAGGACGACATCCCGTAGCAATCAGCCCCAGCATTTT

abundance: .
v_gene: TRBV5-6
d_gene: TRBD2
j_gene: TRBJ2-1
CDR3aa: CASWGTSESLGGYNEQFF
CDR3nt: TGTGCCAGCTGGGGGACTAGCGAGTCACTCGGGGGTTACAATGAGCAGTTCTTC

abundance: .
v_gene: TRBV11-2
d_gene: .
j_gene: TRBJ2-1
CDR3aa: CASSLDSGPTSTYEQFF
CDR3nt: TGTGCCAGCAGCTTAGATAGTGGTCCTACTAGCACCTATGAGCAGTTCTTC

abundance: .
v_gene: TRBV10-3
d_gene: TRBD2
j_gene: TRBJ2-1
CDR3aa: CASGGLAGVGEQFF
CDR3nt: TGTGCCTCTGGGGGACTAGCGGGAGTGGGTGAGCAGTTCTTC

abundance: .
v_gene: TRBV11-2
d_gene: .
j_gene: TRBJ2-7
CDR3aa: CASSRSSYEQYF
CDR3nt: TGTGCCAGCAGCAGGAGCTCCTACGAGCAGTACTTC

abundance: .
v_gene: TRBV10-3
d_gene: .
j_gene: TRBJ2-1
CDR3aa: CAISEVSSYNEQFF
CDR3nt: TGTGCCATCAGTGAGGTCAGCTCCTACAATGAGCAGTTCTTC

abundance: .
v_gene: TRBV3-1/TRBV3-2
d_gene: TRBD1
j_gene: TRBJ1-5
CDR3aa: CASSQTGAQPQHF
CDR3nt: TGTGCCAGCAGCCAAACAGGGGCTCAGCCCCAGCATTTT

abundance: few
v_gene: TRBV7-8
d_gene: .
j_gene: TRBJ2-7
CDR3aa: CASSRDRSYEQYF
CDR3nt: TGTGCCAGCAGCCGAGACAGGTCCTACGAGCAGTACTTC

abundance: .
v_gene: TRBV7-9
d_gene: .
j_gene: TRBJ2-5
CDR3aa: CASSPDTTRETQYF
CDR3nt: TGTGCCAGCAGCCCCGATACCACCAGGGAGACCCAGTACTTC

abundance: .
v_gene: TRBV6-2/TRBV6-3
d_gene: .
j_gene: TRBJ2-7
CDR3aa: CASSYDRLGPIYEQYF
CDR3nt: TGTGCCAGCAGTTACGATCGACTGGGTCCAATCTACGAGCAGTACTTC

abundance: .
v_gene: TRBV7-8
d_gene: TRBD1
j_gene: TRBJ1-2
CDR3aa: CASYVQSTGALNYGYTF
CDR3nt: TGTGCCAGCTACGTACAATCGACAGGGGCACTCAACTATGGCTACACCTTC

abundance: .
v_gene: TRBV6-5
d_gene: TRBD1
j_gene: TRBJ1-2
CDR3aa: CASSYGDRGHGYTF
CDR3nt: TGTGCCAGCAGTTACGGGGACAGGGGGCATGGCTACACCTTC

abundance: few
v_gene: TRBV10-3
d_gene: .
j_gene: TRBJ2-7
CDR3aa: CAISSQVYEQYF
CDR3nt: TGTGCCATCAGTTCACAGGTCTACGAGCAGTACTTC

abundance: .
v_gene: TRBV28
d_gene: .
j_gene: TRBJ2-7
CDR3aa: CASSRGAYGTPGEQYF
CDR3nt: TGTGCCAGCAGCCGGGGGGCGTATGGGACGCCGGGCGAGCAGTACTTC

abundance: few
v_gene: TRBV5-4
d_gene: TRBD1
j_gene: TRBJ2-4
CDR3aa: CASSLRDRPQNIQYF
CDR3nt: TGTGCCAGCAGCCTGAGGGACAGGCCTCAAAACATTCAGTACTTC

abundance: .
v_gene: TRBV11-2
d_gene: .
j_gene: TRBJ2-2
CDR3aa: CASSPELTNTGELFF
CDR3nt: TGTGCCAGCAGCCCAGAATTAACGAACACCGGGGAGCTGTTTTTT

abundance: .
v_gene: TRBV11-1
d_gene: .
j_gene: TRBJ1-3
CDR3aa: CASSADKVGSGNTIYF
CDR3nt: TGTGCCAGCAGCGCTGACAAGGTGGGCTCTGGAAACACCATATATTTT

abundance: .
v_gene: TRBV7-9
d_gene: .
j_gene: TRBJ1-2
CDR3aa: CASSSYENYGYTF
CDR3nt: TGTGCCAGCAGCTCCTATGAGAACTATGGCTACACCTTC

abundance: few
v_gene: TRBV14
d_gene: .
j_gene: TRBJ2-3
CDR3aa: CASSQDEAGAGTDTQYF
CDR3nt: TGTGCCAGCAGCCAGGACGAGGCAGGGGCGGGCACCGATACGCAGTATTTT

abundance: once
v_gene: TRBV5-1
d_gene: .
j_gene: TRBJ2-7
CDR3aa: CASSYDSSYEQYF
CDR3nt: TGCGCCAGCAGCTACGACAGCTCCTACGAGCAGTACTTC

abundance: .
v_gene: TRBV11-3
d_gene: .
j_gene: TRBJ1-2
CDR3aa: CASSLDQIYGYTF
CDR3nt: TGTGCCAGCAGCTTAGATCAGATCTATGGCTACACCTTC

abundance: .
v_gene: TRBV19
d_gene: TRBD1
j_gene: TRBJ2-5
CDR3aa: CASTTGGFQETQYF
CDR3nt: TGTGCCAGTACGACAGGGGGCTTCCAAGAGACCCAGTACTTC

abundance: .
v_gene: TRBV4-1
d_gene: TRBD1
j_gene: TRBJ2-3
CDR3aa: CASTRDRRESTDTQYF
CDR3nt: TGCGCCAGCACCAGGGACAGGAGGGAAAGCACAGATACGCAGTATTTT

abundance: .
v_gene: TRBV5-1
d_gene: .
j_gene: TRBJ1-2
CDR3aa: CASSVGESSYGYTF
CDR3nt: TGCGCCAGCAGCGTAGGGGAATCCAGCTATGGCTACACCTTC

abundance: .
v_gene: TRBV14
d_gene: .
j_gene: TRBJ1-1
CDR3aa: CASSQYLNTEAFF
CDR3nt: TGTGCCAGCAGCCAATATTTGAACACTGAAGCTTTCTTT

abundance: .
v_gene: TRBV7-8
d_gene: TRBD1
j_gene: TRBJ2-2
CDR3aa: CASSMGQGAAGELFF
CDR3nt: TGTGCCAGCAGCATGGGACAGGGGGCTGCCGGGGAGCTGTTTTTT

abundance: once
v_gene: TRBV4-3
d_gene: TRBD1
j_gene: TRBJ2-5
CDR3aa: CASSQTTGGETQYF
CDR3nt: TGCGCCAGCAGCCAAACTACAGGGGGCGAGACCCAGTACTTC